The subject of this entry is one T cell receptor beta chain. The antigen remains undetermined. This sample was taken from a study of cytotoxic CD8 clonotypes in ibrutinib-treated CLL. Study conclusions and caveats: Rare overall, public clonotypes shrank or held steady under therapy.

V lost 5 bases and J lost 6; bases outside the gene matches: 12. CDR3 size: 16 residues. Germline loops: CDR1 SGHAT, CDR2 FQNNGV. Clones were read by immunoSEQ multiplex PCR, and TCRdb kept only the in-frame ones, dropping some. Counted here are 330,000 or so clones, 60% to 80% occurring once; the ten biggest clones make up 5% to 6.5%. This specimen was PBMCs, taken after 36 months of ibrutinib treatment. This receptor was obtained from a human donor with chronic lymphocytic leukemia. The chain combines TRBV11-2 with TRBJ2-7, with 11 bases identical to TRBD2. CDR3 nucleotides: TGTGCCAGCAGCCCGGGGCTAGCGGGAGGAATGCGCGAGCAGTACTTC. Amino acid sequence: CASSPGLAGGMREQYF. The full variable domain, rest sourced from reference TRBV11-2 and TRBJ2-7, is EAGVAQSPRYKIIEKRQSVAFWCNPISGHATLYWYQQILGQGPKLLIQFQNNGVVDDSQLPKDRFSAERLKGVDSTLKIQPAKLEDSAVYLCASSPGLAGGMREQYFGPGTRLTVT.